Below, 19 T cell receptor beta chains from the same sample are listed, as sequenced in a study of OX40 agonist ivuxolimab in advanced cancers. Profiled with immunoSEQ multiplex PCR; TCRdb holds only in-frame clones, not every one. The table records around 67,000 clones, approximately 88% of them present only once. The source material was CD4+ or CD8+ T cells sorted from blood, sampled in a trial of the OX40 agonist ivuxolimab. Receptors were obtained from an adult with an advanced solid tumor such as melanoma, head and neck, liver or kidney cancer.

The chain combines TRBV5-1 with TRBJ2-7; unclear D gene. Per germline, CDR1 SGHRS and CDR2 YFSETQ. The CDR3 has 12 residues. V lost 4 bases, J lost 2 bases, and 7 bases lay in between. DNA of the CDR3: TGCGCCAGCAGCGCCCAAACCTACGAGCAGTACTTC. Residues: CASSAQTYEQYF.

The chain links TRBV29-1 to TRBJ1-1; tentatively, D is TRBD1 (6 bases). Germline CDR1 and CDR2: SQVTM and ANQGSEA. This CDR3 contains 13 residues. V was trimmed by 5 bases and J by 5 bases, leaving 15 bases between them. DNA of the CDR3: TGCAGCGTTCATGGGGGGGCTCGGACTGAAGCTTTCTTT. Residues: CSVHGGARTEAFF.

The CDR3 is CAWSAKDLRGEKLFF. CDR3 sequence (DNA): TGTGCCTGGAGTGCTAAGGATCTCCGGGGCGAAAAACTGTTTTTT. The chain combines TRBV30 with TRBJ1-4; TRBD1 might be the D (5 bases). The CDR3 has 15 residues. In germline, CDR1 is GTSNPN, CDR2 SVGIG (reference sequence). V was cut by 1 base and J by 8 bases, with 17 bases left in between. The full variable domain, rest sourced from reference TRBV30 and TRBJ1-4, is SQTIHQWPATLVQPVGSPLSLECTVEGTSNPNLYWYRQAAGRGLQLLFYSVGIGQISSEVPQNLSASRPQDRQFILSSKKLLLSDSGFYLCAWSAKDLRGEKLFFGSGTQLSVL.

This rearrangement joins TRBV5-5 to TRBJ2-7; tentative D call: TRBD1 (6 bases). The CDR3 runs 15 residues. CDR1 and CDR2 from the germline V gene are SGHKS and YYEKEE (reference sequence). V was clipped by 0 bases and J by 4 bases, with 14 bases between them. The CDR3 sequence: CASSLGQVLGYEQYF. The DNA of the CDR3 is TGTGCCAGCAGCTTGGGACAGGTCTTAGGATACGAGCAGTACTTC.

The chain joins TRBV7-8 to TRBJ2-2, with D perhaps TRBD1 (7 bases). Germline values: CDR1 SGHVS, CDR2 FQNEAQ. V lost 4 bases and J lost 6, with 15 bases in between. This CDR3 region has 15 residues. As DNA, the CDR3 is TGTGCCAGCAGCTGGCGGGCAGGGGGGTCCGGGGAGCTGTTTTTT. Protein sequence: CASSWRAGGSGELFF.

This clone showed up just a few times. The gene calls are TRBV12-5 and TRBJ1-1; the match to TRBD1 covers 12 bases. The V gene's germline CDR1 is LGHNT and CDR2 FRNRAP. This CDR3 comprises 15 residues. With 4 bases clipped from V and 3 bases from J, the junction kept 3 bases outside the gene matches. The CDR3 region is CASGSGQGADTEAFF. CDR3 nucleotides: TGTGCTAGTGGTTCGGGACAGGGGGCGGACACTGAAGCTTTCTTT.

This clone occurred a few times. This rearrangement joins TRBV7-2 to TRBJ2-5; TRBD2 matches 14 bases. Germline CDR1 SGHTA, CDR2 FQGNSA. V trimming: 5 bases; J trimming: 3 bases; junction bases outside the gene matches: 8. The CDR3 sequence is 17 residues long. CDR3 amino acids: CASSPGLAGADKETQYF. As DNA, the CDR3 is TGTGCCAGCAGCCCGGGACTAGCGGGGGCCGATAAAGAGACCCAGTACTTC. The variable domain in full, with the rest retrieved from reference TRBV7-2 and TRBJ2-5, is GAGVSQSPSNKVTEKGKDVELRCDPISGHTALYWYRQSLGQGLEFLIYFQGNSAPDKSGLPSDRFSAERTGGSVSTLTIQRTQQEDSAVYLCASSPGLAGADKETQYFGPGTRLLVL.

This clone has a handful of counts. The chain is built from TRBV18 and TRBJ2-7; D not certain. Germline V gene lookup returns CDR1 KGHSH and CDR2 LQKENI. Deletions cut 4 bases from V and 1 base from J, with 8 bases between. The length of the CDR3 is 13 residues. CDR3 sequence (DNA): TGTGCCAGCTCACGGGCAGATTCCTACGAGCAGTACTTC. Translation: CASSRADSYEQYF.

J is TRBJ2-1 and V is TRBV27, with 13 bases that match TRBD2. The germline V gene encodes CDR1 MNHEY and CDR2 SMNVEV (reference sequence). Losses at the gene ends were 6 bases for V and 6 bases for J; bases not matched to a gene: 8. The CDR3 length is 16 residues. In DNA, the CDR3 is TGTGCCAGCAGACGGACTAGCGGGAGTTACGGCAATGAGCAGTTCTTC. The encoded protein is CASRRTSGSYGNEQFF.

The rearrangement joins TRBV27 to TRBJ2-1; D uncertain. CDR1 and CDR2 from the germline V gene are MNHEY and SMNVEV (reference sequence). The CDR3 totals 15 residues. Trimming cost V 3 bases and J 14 bases, with 23 bases left between them. The CDR3, as DNA: TGTGCCAGCAGTTTGAGCCTTCACGATCCCTTAGGAGAGTTCTTC. Encoded protein: CASSLSLHDPLGEFF.

The rearrangement joins TRBV4-2 to TRBJ2-2; 13 nucleotides match TRBD2. After removal of 5 bases from V and 8 bases from J, the junction contained 8 bases not matched to a gene. Germline assignment: CDR1 LGHNA and CDR2 YNFKEQ. The CDR3 extends over 16 amino acids. CDR3 in amino acids: CASSSGTSGIKGELFF. The DNA of the CDR3 is TGTGCCAGCAGCTCCGGGACTAGCGGGATAAAGGGGGAGCTGTTTTTT.

The chain links TRBV5-1 to TRBJ2-3; D remains unclear. Per germline, CDR1 SGHRS and CDR2 YFSETQ. V was cut by 2 bases and J by 3 bases, with 16 bases left in between. The CDR3 totals 16 residues. The CDR3 here is CASSFGEAMRTDTQYF. As DNA, the CDR3 is TGCGCCAGCAGCTTCGGTGAAGCAATGAGGACAGATACGCAGTATTTT. Filled out from reference TRBV5-1 and TRBJ2-3, the complete variable domain reads KAGVTQTPRYLIKTRGQQVTLSCSPISGHRSVSWYQQTPGQGLQFLFEYFSETQRNKGNFPGRFSGRQFSNSRSEMNVSTLELGDSALYLCASSFGEAMRTDTQYFGPGTRLTVL.

CDR3 protein: CASSPRGYGNQPQHF. CDR3 bases: TGTGCCAGCAGCCCCCGGGGGTACGGCAATCAGCCCCAGCATTTT. The chain joins TRBV9 to TRBJ1-5, with D possibly being TRBD1 (5 bases). The CDR3 spans 15 residues. The ends were cut back, 4 bases at V and 2 bases at J, with 13 bases in the middle. Germline V gene lookup returns CDR1 SGDLS and CDR2 YYNGEE.

The chain has TRBV5-1 and TRBJ2-3; 9 positions match TRBD2. CDR1 is SGHRS, CDR2 YFSETQ, per germline. V lost 4 bases, J lost 1 base, and 7 bases stayed unmatched. This CDR3 has 16 amino acids. The CDR3 region has the DNA TGCGCCAGCAGCCCCGAGGCTAGCGGGGGCACAGATACGCAGTATTTT. This codes for CASSPEASGGTDTQYF.

V gene TRBV9 combines with J gene TRBJ1-2; 8 bases are a match to TRBD1. With V trimmed by 3 bases and J by 6 bases, 10 bases remained unmatched. Germline CDR1 SGDLS, CDR2 YYNGEE. The CDR3 is 15 residues long. The CDR3 is CASSGGAGGVDGYTF. Written as DNA, the CDR3 is TGTGCCAGCAGCGGGGGAGCAGGGGGCGTGGATGGCTACACCTTC.

This chain uses TRBV10-3 with TRBJ2-3; weak D call: TRBD1 (6 bases). Looked up from germline, CDR1 is ENHRY and CDR2 is SYGVKD. V shed 7 bases and J shed 0 bases, with 14 bases lying between them. CDR3 size: 15 residues. CDR3 sequence: CAIKTGPGSTDTQYF. In DNA, the CDR3 is TGTGCCATCAAAACAGGGCCGGGGAGCACAGATACGCAGTATTTT.

The chain is built from TRBV6-4 and TRBJ1-2; D unclear. V lost 2 bases to trimming and J lost 3 bases, with 4 bases between them. This CDR3 contains 12 residues. The germline CDR1 and CDR2 sequences are MRHNA and SNTAGT. The CDR3 protein is CASSDTHYGYTF. The CDR3 nucleotides are TGTGCCAGCAGTGACACTCACTATGGCTACACCTTC.

V usage is TRBV21-1 and J usage is TRBJ1-6. TRBV21-1 is assigned pseudogene status. CDR3 length: 14 residues. CDR3 sequence: CASSCGSPGSPLHF. The CDR3 DNA is TGTGCCAGCAGCTGCGGATCCCCGGGTTCACCCCTCCACTTT.

The V call is TRBV9, the J call TRBJ2-3, with TRBD1 matching over 8 bases. The CDR3 contains 14 residues. Per germline, CDR1 SGDLS and CDR2 YYNGEE. V gave up 2 bases and J gave up 4 bases; unmatched junction bases: 3. For the CDR3, the DNA is TGTGCCAGCAGCGTTGGACAGGGCTCAGATACGCAGTATTTT. It codes for CASSVGQGSDTQYF.